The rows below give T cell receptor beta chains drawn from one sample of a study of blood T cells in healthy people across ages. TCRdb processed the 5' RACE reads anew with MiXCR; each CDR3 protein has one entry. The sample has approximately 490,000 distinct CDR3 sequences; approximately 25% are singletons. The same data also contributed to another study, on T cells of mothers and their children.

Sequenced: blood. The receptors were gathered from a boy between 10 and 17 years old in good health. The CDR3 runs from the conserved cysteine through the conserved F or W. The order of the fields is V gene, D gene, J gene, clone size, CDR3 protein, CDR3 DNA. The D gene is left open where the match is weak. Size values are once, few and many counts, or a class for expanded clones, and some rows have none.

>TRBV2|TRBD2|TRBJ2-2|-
CASSEVRLAGLTGELFF
TGTGCCAGCAGTGAAGTTAGACTAGCGGGATTGACCGGGGAGCTGTTTTTT
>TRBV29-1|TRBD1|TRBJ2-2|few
CSVEWTGGPGELFF
TGCAGCGTTGAATGGACAGGGGGCCCCGGGGAGCTGTTTTTT
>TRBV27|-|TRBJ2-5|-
CASSFSSQETQYF
TGTGCCAGCAGTTTTTCCTCCCAAGAGACCCAGTACTTC
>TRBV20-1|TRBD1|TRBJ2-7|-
CSASGQGVSYEQYF
TGCAGTGCTTCGGGACAGGGGGTGAGCTACGAGCAGTACTTC
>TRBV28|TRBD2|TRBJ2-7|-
CASSLPFTSGRALREQYF
TGTGCCAGCAGTCTGCCCTTCACTAGCGGGAGGGCCTTGCGCGAGCAGTACTTC
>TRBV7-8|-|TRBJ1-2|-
CASSLGGPGAAGYTF
TGTGCCAGCAGCTTAGGAGGACCGGGAGCCGCTGGCTACACCTTC
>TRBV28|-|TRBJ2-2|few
CASSPRGDAVNTGELFF
TGTGCCAGCAGTCCCCGAGGGGACGCGGTGAACACCGGGGAGCTGTTTTTT
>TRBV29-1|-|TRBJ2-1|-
CSVETGQAYNEQFF
TGCAGCGTAGAGACAGGTCAGGCGTACAATGAGCAGTTCTTC
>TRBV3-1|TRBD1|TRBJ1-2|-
CASSQAGGDDGYTF
TGTGCCAGCAGCCAAGCAGGGGGCGATGATGGCTACACCTTC
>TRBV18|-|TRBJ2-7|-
CASSQLQGTSGNEQYF
TGTGCCAGCTCGCAGTTACAGGGGACTTCTGGAAACGAGCAGTACTTC
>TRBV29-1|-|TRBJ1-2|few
CSVEERNELNYGYTF
TGCAGCGTTGAAGAGCGTAACGAACTGAACTATGGCTACACCTTC
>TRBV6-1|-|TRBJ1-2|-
CASSTHGAGMVYGYTF
TGTGCCAGCTCAACTCATGGGGCAGGGATGGTCTATGGCTACACCTTC